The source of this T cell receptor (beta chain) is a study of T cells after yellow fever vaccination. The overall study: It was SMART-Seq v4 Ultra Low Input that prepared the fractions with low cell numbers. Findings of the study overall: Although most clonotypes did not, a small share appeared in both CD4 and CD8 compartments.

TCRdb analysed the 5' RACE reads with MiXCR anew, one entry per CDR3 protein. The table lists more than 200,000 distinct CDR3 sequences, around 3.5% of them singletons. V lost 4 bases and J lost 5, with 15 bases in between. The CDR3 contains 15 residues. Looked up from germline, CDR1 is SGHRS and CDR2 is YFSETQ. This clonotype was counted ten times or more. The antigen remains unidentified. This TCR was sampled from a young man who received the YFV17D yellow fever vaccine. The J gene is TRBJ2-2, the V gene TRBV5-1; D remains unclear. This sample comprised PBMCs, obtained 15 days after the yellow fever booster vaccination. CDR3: CASSPVSLSTGELFF. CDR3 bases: TGCGCCAGCAGCCCGGTCTCACTATCAACCGGGGAGCTGTTTTTT.